A selection of T cell receptor beta chains follows, all from one sample in a study of T-cell memory formation after mild COVID-19. TCRdb analysed the 5' RACE reads with MiXCR anew, one entry per CDR3 protein. The table lists over 250,000 distinct CDR3 sequences, about 16% of them singletons. Material for sequencing was PBMCs or a T cell subset sorted from them (not recorded which). The receptors stem from a man aged 18-30 years who had mild COVID-19 (a few samples of this study predate the infection). Cell type and time point are not known. Each CDR3 is given with its conserved first and last residue. The D gene is left open where the match is weak. Size is stated for part of the rows, as once, few or many counts, or as a class when the clone is expanded.

J gene,V gene,D gene,clone size,CDR3 length,CDR3 DNA,CDR3 protein
TRBJ2-7,TRBV7-3,NA,NA,15,TGTGCCAGCAGCTTAGGGCCCGCGGGACCCTACGAGCAGTACTTC,CASSLGPAGPYEQYF
TRBJ2-1,TRBV7-2,NA,NA,17,TGTGCCAGCAGCCCCCCTGGGGGGACGAGCTCCTACAATGAGCAGTTCTTC,CASSPPGGTSSYNEQFF
TRBJ1-2,TRBV12-3/TRBV12-4,NA,NA,13,TGTGCCAGCAGTTTAAGCCCCTTGGGTGGCTACACCTTC,CASSLSPLGGYTF
TRBJ2-1,TRBV20-1,TRBD2,few,14,TGCAGTGCTAGGGGACTAGCGGGGTTGAATGAGCAGTTCTTC,CSARGLAGLNEQFF
TRBJ2-1,TRBV6-2/TRBV6-3,NA,few,13,TGTGCCAGCAGTGCCTCTCGGGACTATGAGCAGTTCTTC,CASSASRDYEQFF
TRBJ1-2,TRBV6-2/TRBV6-3,NA,NA,16,TGTGCCAGCAGTTACAATTCGTTATCAGGGAACTATGGCTACACCTTC,CASSYNSLSGNYGYTF
TRBJ2-2,TRBV12-3/TRBV12-4,TRBD2,NA,17,TGTGCCAGCAGCATTCGACTAGCGGGGGCGTACACCGGGGAGCTGTTTTTT,CASSIRLAGAYTGELFF
TRBJ1-6,TRBV7-3,NA,NA,14,TGTGCCAGTAGTTCCAGGGGCCAAAGCTCACCCCTCCACTTT,CASSSRGQSSPLHF
TRBJ2-1,TRBV2,NA,many,12,TGTGCCAGCAGCCTCCGGCAGGGAGAGGAGTTCTTC,CASSLRQGEEFF
TRBJ2-3,TRBV3-1,TRBD2,NA,15,TGTGCCAGCAGCCAAGCGGGGGGGACCACAGATACGCAGTATTTT,CASSQAGGTTDTQYF
TRBJ2-7,TRBV10-3,TRBD1,NA,15,TGTGCCATCAGTGACAAGGGACAGGTTTCGAACGAGCAGTACTTC,CAISDKGQVSNEQYF
TRBJ2-1,TRBV11-2,NA,few,14,TGTGCCAGCAGCTTAGAAGTGTGGGGAGGTGAGCAGTTCTTC,CASSLEVWGGEQFF
TRBJ1-2,TRBV12-3/TRBV12-4,TRBD1,few,16,TGTGCCAGCAGTTTCTCGGGGCGCGGGACAGGCTATGGCTACACCTTC,CASSFSGRGTGYGYTF
TRBJ1-1,TRBV7-6,TRBD1,few,15,TGTGCCAGCAGCTTAGCCCAGGGGGCGCGGACTGAAGCTTTCTTT,CASSLAQGARTEAFF
TRBJ2-5,TRBV12-3/TRBV12-4,NA,few,13,TGTGCCAGCAGCCTCTTAGGTTGGGCGACCCAGTACTTC,CASSLLGWATQYF
TRBJ2-1,TRBV4-1,TRBD2,few,15,TGCGCCAGCAGTCGGACTAGTCGCCAGCACAATGAGCAGTTCTTC,CASSRTSRQHNEQFF
TRBJ2-1,TRBV4-2,TRBD2,few,21,TGTGCCAGCAGCCTTTTCCCAGGACTAGCGGGGACGACGAGCTCCTACAATGAGCAGTTCTTC,CASSLFPGLAGTTSSYNEQFF
TRBJ2-5,TRBV5-1,NA,few,14,TGCGCCAGCAGCTTGGGTCCTAGCGTAGAGACCCAGTACTTC,CASSLGPSVETQYF
TRBJ2-3,TRBV7-2,NA,NA,13,TGTGCCAGCGGGACCGCCGTCACAGATACGCAGTATTTT,CASGTAVTDTQYF
TRBJ2-1,TRBV27,NA,few,13,TGTGCCAGCAGTTTATCCGAATACAATGAGCAGTTCTTC,CASSLSEYNEQFF
TRBJ2-1,TRBV6-1,NA,NA,14,TGTGCCAGCAGTGGGTCAAGGGGTACCCTTGAGCAGTTCTTC,CASSGSRGTLEQFF
TRBJ2-5,TRBV10-3,NA,NA,15,TGTGCCATCAGTGAGGGGGTTTGGGGACCAGAGACCCAGTACTTC,CAISEGVWGPETQYF
TRBJ2-2,TRBV9,TRBD2,many,16,TGTGCCAGCAGCCCAAGACTAGCGGGGGCCACCGGGGAGCTGTTTTTT,CASSPRLAGATGELFF
TRBJ2-5,TRBV29-1,NA,NA,13,TGCAGCGTCGCTACAGGGTCAGGAGAGACCCAGTACTTC,CSVATGSGETQYF
TRBJ1-4,TRBV5-1,NA,NA,14,TGCGCCAGCAGCTTAGACAGGATCCGTGAAAAACTGTTTTTT,CASSLDRIREKLFF
TRBJ2-5,TRBV6-1,NA,NA,13,TGTGCCAGCAGTGAAGTGGGGCTAGAGACCCAGTACTTC,CASSEVGLETQYF
TRBJ2-5,TRBV18,TRBD1,NA,15,TGTGCCAGCTCATCCTCCGCAGGGGGCCTCGAGACCCAGTACTTC,CASSSSAGGLETQYF
TRBJ1-2,TRBV7-2,TRBD1,few,13,TGTGCCAGCAGCTTCATACAGGGGGACGGCTACACCTTC,CASSFIQGDGYTF
TRBJ1-5,TRBV4-1,NA,NA,15,TGCGCCAGCAGCTCGACAGATCTGAGAGGTCAGCCCCAGCATTTT,CASSSTDLRGQPQHF
TRBJ2-7,TRBV7-2,TRBD1,few,13,TGTGCCAGCAGCCCCCTGACAGGGTTCGAGCAGTACTTC,CASSPLTGFEQYF
TRBJ2-2,TRBV4-2,TRBD2,few,19,TGTGCCAGCAGCCAAGTTCCCGTCACTAGCGGGGGGGGCACCGGGGAGCTGTTTTTT,CASSQVPVTSGGGTGELFF
TRBJ2-5,TRBV29-1,NA,many,11,TGCAGCGTGCGAAGCCAAGAGACCCAGTACTTC,CSVRSQETQYF
TRBJ1-1,TRBV12-3/TRBV12-4,NA,NA,15,TGTGCCAGCAGTAGCGCGAGGGGGTTAAGGACTGAAGCTTTCTTT,CASSSARGLRTEAFF
TRBJ2-1,TRBV5-1,NA,few,14,TGCGCCAGCAGCACCTTCGCGGTGGGGGAGGAGCAGTTCTTC,CASSTFAVGEEQFF
TRBJ2-5,TRBV18,NA,few,13,TGTGCCAGCTCACCCATGGCAGCCGAGACCCAGTACTTC,CASSPMAAETQYF
TRBJ2-1,TRBV7-3,TRBD2,few,15,TGTGCCAGCAGCCTCGCGGGGGGGCAGGGATATGAGCAGTTCTTC,CASSLAGGQGYEQFF
TRBJ2-2,TRBV5-4,NA,NA,15,TGTGCCAGCAGCTTGAGTACTCCTCCCGCCGGGGAGCTGTTTTTT,CASSLSTPPAGELFF
TRBJ1-6,TRBV12-3/TRBV12-4,TRBD1,few,17,TGTGCCAGCAGTTTGTATAGGTGGGGACAGTTGACCTCACCCCTCCACTTT,CASSLYRWGQLTSPLHF
TRBJ1-1,TRBV5-1,NA,few,12,TGCGCCAGCAGCTTGGAGCCGGGCGAAGCTTTCTTT,CASSLEPGEAFF
TRBJ1-1,TRBV7-9,NA,NA,15,TGTGCCAGCAGCTTAGTAGGAGGGTGGAACACTGAAGCTTTCTTT,CASSLVGGWNTEAFF
TRBJ2-1,TRBV20-1,TRBD2,NA,16,TGCAGTGCTAGAGATTTTGGTAGCGGGGGAGTTAATGAGCAGTTCTTC,CSARDFGSGGVNEQFF
TRBJ2-2,TRBV9,TRBD1,NA,16,TGTGCCAGCAGCGCGGCAGGGGGCGTCGGCACCGGGGAGCTGTTTTTT,CASSAAGGVGTGELFF